This T cell receptor (beta chain) was observed in a study of control samples from healthy donors and cancer patients. TCRdb keeps only in-frame clones here, not all; method: immunoSEQ multiplex PCR. Seen here are approximately 150,000 clones, 85% to 95% observed once, and the top ten hold around 1.3%. Germline CDR1 and CDR2: SGHVS and FNYEAQ. The V gene end was trimmed by 5 bases and the J gene end by 4 bases; junction bases not matched to a gene: 4. This CDR3 has 14 residues. This clone was picked up a small number of times. The sequenced sample was blood. The rearrangement links TRBV7-6 to TRBJ1-3; 8 positions match TRBD1. This clonotype was sampled from a young woman in good health. In DNA, the CDR3 is TGTGCCAGCAGCGGACAGGGTAGCGGAAACACCATATATTTT. Translated, it gives CASSGQGSGNTIYF.